This is a list of T cell receptor beta chains from one sample in a study of breast tumors, draining lymph nodes, adjacent tissues. TCRdb fed the multiplex PCR reads into MiXCR, producing one record per CDR3 protein. The top ten clones hold approximately 8.7% of a sample with around 66,000 distinct CDR3 sequences, less than 45% of them seen once. The sequenced sample was breast tumor tissue. These receptors all stem from a female donor with breast cancer. Some clones in this sample may be carry-over from other donors' samples. CDR3s include the opening cysteine and the closing phenylalanine or tryptophan. Each record gives: J gene, clone size, D gene, V gene, CDR3 protein, CDR3 DNA. A D gene is named only where the DNA matches it firmly. Only part of the rows carry a size: once, few, many, or a class if the clone is expanded.

>TRBJ2-3|.|.|TRBV9
CASSNLPGTDTQYF
TGTGCCAGCAGCAACCTTCCCGGGACAGATACGCAGTATTTT
>TRBJ1-6|.|.|TRBV12-3/TRBV12-4
CASSFREDGNSPLHF
TGTGCCAGCAGTTTCAGGGAGGATGGGAATTCACCCCTCCACTTT
>TRBJ1-5|.|TRBD1|TRBV24-1
CATSGNAPGQSSTDTQHF
TGTGCCACCAGTGGCAATGCCCCGGGACAGTCTAGCACAGATACGCAGCATTTT
>TRBJ2-3|many|TRBD1|TRBV11-2
CASSSGQGPDTQYF
TGTGCCAGCAGCTCCGGACAGGGGCCAGATACGCAGTATTTT
>TRBJ2-6|few|.|TRBV15
CATSRGGRGANVLTF
TGTGCCACCAGCAGAGGTGGGCGGGGGGCCAACGTCCTGACTTTC
>TRBJ2-2|.|.|TRBV12-3/TRBV12-4
CASSLRGDGELFF
TGTGCCAGCAGTTTAAGAGGGGACGGGGAGCTGTTTTTT
>TRBJ2-7|many|.|TRBV7-8
CASSQYRGPSYEQYF
TGTGCCAGCAGCCAGTATAGGGGACCCTCCTACGAGCAGTACTTC
>TRBJ2-7|many|TRBD1|TRBV11-2
CASSLDRIEQYF
TGTGCCAGCAGCTTGGACAGGATCGAGCAGTACTTC
>TRBJ2-1|many|TRBD1|TRBV11-1
CASSQQGTGWTYNEQFF
TGTGCCAGCAGCCAACAAGGGACAGGGTGGACTTACAATGAGCAGTTCTTC
>TRBJ2-7|many|.|TRBV7-2
CASSPGWSSYEQYF
TGTGCCAGCAGCCCAGGGTGGAGCTCCTACGAGCAGTACTTC
>TRBJ2-2|.|.|TRBV2
CASSVPPRGSTGELFF
TGTGCCAGCAGTGTCCCACCGCGGGGTAGCACCGGGGAGCTGTTTTTT
>TRBJ2-3|.|TRBD2|TRBV9
CASSAGLAAASTDTQYF
TGTGCCAGCAGCGCAGGCCTAGCGGCCGCAAGCACAGATACGCAGTATTTT
>TRBJ2-5|few|.|TRBV13
CASSHNLAWEAQYF
TGTGCCAGCAGCCATAATCTAGCGTGGGAGGCCCAGTACTTC
>TRBJ2-1|many|TRBD2|TRBV5-1
CASSKTSGGNEQFF
TGCGCCAGCAGCAAGACTAGCGGGGGCAATGAGCAGTTCTTC
>TRBJ1-5|many|.|TRBV7-2
CASSTMGGGNSQPQHF
TGTGCCAGCAGCACCATGGGGGGGGGTAACAGTCAGCCCCAGCATTTT
>TRBJ2-7|.|.|TRBV28
CASSLSGALDEQYF
TGTGCCAGCAGTCTGTCAGGGGCCCTAGACGAGCAGTACTTC
>TRBJ2-5|many|TRBD2|TRBV5-4
CASSKRLAGEQETQYF
TGTGCCAGCAGTAAACGACTAGCGGGGGAACAAGAGACCCAGTACTTC
>TRBJ2-6|.|.|TRBV5-1
CASSLQGTGANVLTF
TGCGCCAGCAGCCTGCAGGGTACTGGGGCCAACGTCCTGACTTTC
>TRBJ2-5|many|.|TRBV5-5
CASSLSLARSQETQYF
TGTGCCAGCAGCTTATCGCTAGCTAGATCGCAAGAGACCCAGTACTTC
>TRBJ1-2|.|.|TRBV7-9
CASSFAENYGYTF
TGTGCCAGCAGCTTCGCGGAAAACTATGGCTACACCTTC
>TRBJ1-3|once|TRBD1|TRBV12-3/TRBV12-4
CASSPPTGGGNTIYF
TGTGCCAGCAGTCCCCCGACAGGGGGAGGAAACACCATATATTTT
>TRBJ1-4|medium-sized|.|TRBV11-2
CASSSLGEKLFF
TGTGCCAGCAGCTCCCTCGGGGAAAAACTGTTTTTT
>TRBJ2-1|.|TRBD1|TRBV15
CATSDPGQGYNEQFF
TGTGCCACCAGCGATCCGGGACAGGGCTACAATGAGCAGTTCTTC
>TRBJ2-5|many|.|TRBV6-1
CASKPGLSYRETQYF
TGTGCCAGCAAACCGGGCCTCTCGTATCGGGAGACCCAGTACTTC
>TRBJ2-5|many|TRBD2|TRBV11-2
CASSLDPPRGDLQETQYF
TGTGCCAGCAGCTTAGATCCCCCCCGGGGGGACCTCCAAGAGACCCAGTACTTC
>TRBJ2-7|many|.|TRBV9
CASSPGVRGPYEQYF
TGTGCCAGCAGCCCAGGGGTCCGGGGACCCTACGAGCAGTACTTC
>TRBJ1-4|many|.|TRBV27
CASSATTQTATNEKLFF
TGTGCCAGCAGTGCGACCACCCAGACAGCAACTAATGAAAAACTGTTTTTT
>TRBJ2-3|many|.|TRBV3-1
CASSQAAGKGDTQYF
TGTGCCAGCAGCCAAGCTGCCGGGAAAGGAGATACGCAGTATTTT
>TRBJ1-2|.|TRBD1|TRBV20-1
CSAPRQGADAYTF
TGCAGTGCCCCACGACAGGGGGCGGATGCCTACACCTTC